Below are 27 T cell receptor beta chains sequenced from a single sample in a study of T cell changes during pregnancy in multiple sclerosis. The protocol was immunoSEQ multiplex PCR, while the TCRdb copy is restricted to in-frame clones and leaves out a portion. The table has around 70,000 clones, around nine tenths seen once. The input for sequencing was peripheral blood, taken in the second trimester of pregnancy. These receptors were obtained from a female donor with multiple sclerosis, enrolled in a pregnancy study.

The V and J genes are TRBV7-9 and TRBJ1-2; D uncertain. Trimming shortened V by 4 bases and J by 6 bases, and 3 bases separated the two germline ends. This CDR3 contains 10 residues. The germline V gene encodes CDR1 SEHNR and CDR2 FQNEAQ (reference sequence). The CDR3 spells CASSSDGYTF. CDR3 in DNA: TGTGCCAGCAGCTCGGATGGCTACACCTTC. The full variable domain, its missing parts supplied by reference TRBV7-9 and TRBJ1-2, is DTGVSQNPRHKITKRGQNVTFRCDPISEHNRLYWYRQTLGQGPEFLTYFQNEAQLEKSRLLSDRFSAERPKGSFSTLEIQRTEQGDSAMYLCASSSDGYTFGSGTRLTVV.

V gene TRBV4-1 combines with J gene TRBJ1-2, with 8 bases that match TRBD1. Germline lookup yields CDR1 MGHRA and CDR2 YSYEKL. V lost 0 bases and J lost 3; bases outside the gene matches: 6. The CDR3 has 16 amino acids. The CDR3 sequence: CASSQDRDRGDYGYTF. The CDR3 coding sequence is TGCGCCAGCAGCCAAGATCGTGACAGGGGAGACTATGGCTACACCTTC.

The chain combines TRBV30 with TRBJ2-7, with 10 bases aligning to TRBD2. The J segment lost 7 bases and the V segment lost 0 bases, leaving 9 bases of the junction unmatched. The CDR3 has 15 amino acids. In germline, CDR1 is GTSNPN, CDR2 SVGIG (reference sequence). This CDR3 reads CAWSVASGRGREQYF. CDR3 DNA: TGTGCCTGGAGTGTAGCTAGCGGGAGAGGAAGGGAGCAGTACTTC.

The rearrangement links TRBV7-6 to TRBJ2-5; 8 bases map to TRBD2. This CDR3 has 15 amino acids. Trimming cost V 1 base and J 5 bases; bases outside gene matches: 6. Germline CDR1 SGHVS, CDR2 FNYEAQ. The CDR3 protein is CASSLVGTSRETQYF. CDR3 in DNA: TGTGCCAGCAGCTTAGTTGGGACTAGTAGGGAGACCCAGTACTTC.

The rearrangement uses TRBV19 and TRBJ1-5, with a weak D call TRBD1 (6 bases). Trimming removed 3 bases from V and 2 bases from J, with 11 bases in between. The CDR3 runs to 15 residues. The germline V gene has CDR1 LNHDA and CDR2 SQIVND (reference sequence). CDR3 residues: CASSIEKGGNQPQHF. CDR3 DNA: TGTGCCAGTAGTATCGAGAAGGGGGGCAATCAGCCCCAGCATTTT.

This rearrangement joins TRBV18 to TRBJ2-7, with 9 nucleotides matching TRBD2. Germline V gene data show CDR1 as KGHSH and CDR2 as LQKENI. This CDR3 has 15 residues. The junction had 3 bases not matched to a gene; V was cut back by 1 base and J by 2 bases. The CDR3 reads CASSPLAGDPYEQYF. Written as DNA, the CDR3 is TGTGCCAGCTCACCACTAGCGGGGGACCCCTACGAGCAGTACTTC.

The V gene is TRBV5-1, the J gene TRBJ2-2, with 9 nucleotides matching TRBD1. Germline CDR1 SGHRS, CDR2 YFSETQ. Unmatched junction bases numbered 4, after V lost 1 base and J lost 6 bases. The CDR3 is 15 amino acids. The CDR3 loop reads CASSLTGGWAGELFF. The DNA for the CDR3 is TGCGCCAGCAGCTTGACAGGGGGCTGGGCCGGGGAGCTGTTTTTT.

The chain recombines TRBV19 with TRBJ2-3; 7 nucleotides line up with TRBD1. This CDR3 is built from 14 residues. The junction had 5 bases not matched to a gene; V was cut back by 5 bases and J by 3 bases. From germline, CDR1 is LNHDA and CDR2 SQIVND (reference sequence). For the CDR3, the DNA is TGTGCCAGTAGTTATACAGGGGCGACAGATACGCAGTATTTT. Encoded protein: CASSYTGATDTQYF. Full variable domain (missing parts from reference TRBV19 and TRBJ2-3): DGGITQSPKYLFRKEGQNVTLSCEQNLNHDAMYWYRQDPGQGLRLIYYSQIVNDFQKGDIAEGYSVSREKKESFPLTVTSAQKNPTAFYLCASSYTGATDTQYFGPGTRLTVL.

The rearrangement joins TRBV7-9 to TRBJ1-1, with a possible D match to TRBD1 (6 bases). The V gene's germline CDR1 is SEHNR and CDR2 FQNEAQ (reference sequence). The V gene lost 5 bases and the J gene lost 7 bases, with 20 bases spanning the gap. The length of the CDR3 is 15 residues. The chain's CDR3 is CASSIIVQARGEAFF. CDR3 DNA sequence: TGTGCCAGCAGCATCATAGTACAGGCCAGGGGTGAAGCTTTCTTT.

The chain employs TRBV7-8 and TRBJ2-7; 11 nucleotides line up with TRBD2. Looked up from germline, CDR1 is SGHVS and CDR2 is FQNEAQ. V gave up 5 bases and J gave up 3 bases; unmatched junction bases: 18. This CDR3 contains 19 residues. This chain's CDR3 is CASSLKLAGAKIPYYEQYF. DNA for the CDR3: TGTGCCAGCAGCCTCAAACTAGCGGGGGCTAAAATACCCTACTACGAGCAGTACTTC.

The chain joins TRBV7-3 to TRBJ1-1; no clear D gene. Trimming took 6 bases from V and 1 from J, leaving 9 bases between them. The CDR3 contains 13 residues. CDR1 is SGHTA, CDR2 FQGTGA, per germline. The CDR3 region is CASRRQPNTEAFF. In nucleotides, the CDR3 is TGTGCCAGCAGACGACAACCGAACACTGAAGCTTTCTTT.

The V gene is TRBV7-2, the J gene TRBJ1-6; perhaps TRBD1 as D (6 bases). With 6 bases removed from V and 10 bases from J, the gap between germline ends came to 10 bases. The CDR3 spans 12 residues. Germline V gene lookup returns CDR1 SGHTA and CDR2 FQGNSA. CDR3 protein: CASRNQGSPLHF. DNA of the CDR3: TGTGCCAGCAGAAACCAGGGGTCACCCCTCCACTTT.

The chain joins TRBV5-1 to TRBJ2-7; the match to TRBD2 covers 9 bases. The length of the CDR3 is 14 residues. V lost 4 bases to trimming and J lost 2 bases; unmatched junction nucleotides: 4. The germline V gene encodes CDR1 SGHRS and CDR2 YFSETQ. The CDR3 protein is CASSAGGLAYEQYF. CDR3 nucleotide sequence: TGCGCCAGCAGCGCGGGGGGGCTTGCCTACGAGCAGTACTTC.

Regarding this clone: At the DNA level, this CDR3 is encoded by other sequences in the same sample as well. CDR3 sequence: CASSLSGGLTDTQYF. The CDR3 DNA reads as TGTGCCAGCAGCTTATCGGGGGGGCTGACAGATACGCAGTATTTT. This chain uses TRBV7-3 with TRBJ2-3; 8 bases match TRBD2. CDR1 SGHTA and CDR2 FQGTGA come from the germline V gene. V lost 2 bases and J lost 3; bases outside the gene matches: 4. This CDR3 spans 15 amino acids. Using reference TRBV7-3 and TRBJ2-3 for the parts outside the CDR3, the full variable domain is GAGVSQTPSNKVTEKGKYVELRCDPISGHTALYWYRQSLGQGPEFLIYFQGTGAADDSGLPNDRFFAVRPEGSVSTLKIQRTERGDSAVYLCASSLSGGLTDTQYFGPGTRLTVL.

The V gene is TRBV5-4, the J gene TRBJ2-3; D is undetermined. The CDR3 has 13 amino acids. Trimming left V 10 bases short and J 0 bases short, with 12 bases between. CDR1 SGHNT and CDR2 YYREEE come from the germline V gene (reference sequence). CDR3 region: CASQAASTDTQYF. The CDR3 DNA sequence: TGTGCCTCCCAGGCAGCCAGCACAGATACGCAGTATTTT. Supplemented by reference TRBV5-4 and TRBJ2-3, the full variable domain reads ETGVTQSPTHLIKTRGQQVTLRCSSQSGHNTVSWYQQALGQGPQFIFQYYREEENGRGNFPPRFSGLQFPNYSSELNVNALELDDSALYLCASQAASTDTQYFGPGTRLTVL.

The gene calls are TRBV28 and TRBJ2-1, with TRBD2 matching 8 bases. V shed 4 bases, J shed 4 bases, and the junction held 9 bases outside the gene matches. The CDR3 loop spans 16 amino acids. From germline, CDR1 is MDHEN and CDR2 SYDVKM. DNA of the CDR3: TGTGCCAGCAGTTCCCAGCGGGAGCTATTGTACAATGAGCAGTTCTTC. Its translation: CASSSQRELLYNEQFF.

The V call is TRBV29-1, the J call TRBJ1-1; D not resolved. The CDR3 covers 13 residues. Between the trimmed V and J ends, which lost 3 bases and 0 bases, there was a span of 8 bases. Germline V gives CDR1 SQVTM, CDR2 ANQGSEA. CDR3 nucleotides: TGCAGCGTTGAGTCGGAGTTGAACACTGAAGCTTTCTTT. Encoded protein: CSVESELNTEAFF. The whole variable domain, remainder taken from reference TRBV29-1 and TRBJ1-1, is SAVISQKPSRDICQRGTSLTIQCQVDSQVTMMFWYRQQPGQSLTLIATANQGSEATYESGFVIDKFPISRPNLTFSTLTVSNMSPEDSSIYLCSVESELNTEAFFGQGTRLTVV.

The chain recombines TRBV28 with TRBJ2-2; weak D call: TRBD2 (6 bases). With 6 bases removed from V and 0 bases from J, the gap between germline ends came to 11 bases. There are 15 residues in the CDR3. In germline, CDR1 is MDHEN, CDR2 SYDVKM. The CDR3 protein is CASSQGDSNTGELFF. CDR3 DNA sequence: TGTGCCAGCAGCCAAGGGGACTCGAACACCGGGGAGCTGTTTTTT.

The chain carries TRBV7-8 and TRBJ1-2; D unclear. Trimming removed 5 bases at V and 8 bases at J, with 21 bases between. The CDR3 length is 15 residues. Germline V gene sequence: CDR1 SGHVS, CDR2 FQNEAQ. DNA of the CDR3: TGTGCCAGCAGCCGCAGAGGGCAGTGGGCTCGGGGCTACACCTTC. Amino acid sequence: CASSRRGQWARGYTF.

V usage is TRBV14 and J usage is TRBJ2-1; 10 bases fit TRBD1. V lost 3 bases and J lost 8; bases outside the gene matches: 10. The CDR3 is made up of 16 amino acids. The germline V gene has CDR1 SGHDN and CDR2 FVKESK. DNA for the CDR3: TGTGCCAGCAGCCAGAGCGAGACAGGGGGCACGGATGAGCAGTTCTTC. Its translation is CASSQSETGGTDEQFF.

This clone has only one observation. The chain employs TRBV5-1 and TRBJ1-1; TRBD1 might be the D (6 bases). Germline-derived CDR1 and CDR2 are SGHRS and YFSETQ. The V and J ends lost 6 bases and 0 bases respectively, with 12 bases between them. The CDR3 has 14 residues. CDR3 residues: CASNQGPMNTEAFF. Written as DNA, the CDR3 is TGCGCCAGCAACCAGGGGCCGATGAACACTGAAGCTTTCTTT.

This clone has more than one count but fewer than ten. V is TRBV2 and J is TRBJ1-6, with D unresolved. Germline CDR1 reads SNHLY; CDR2 reads FYNNEI. The CDR3 is 13 residues long. V lost 6 bases and J lost 8, with 11 bases in between. The chain's CDR3 is CASSGEEYSPLHF. CDR3 in DNA: TGTGCCAGCAGCGGAGAGGAGTATTCACCCCTCCACTTT.

V is TRBV6-5 and J is TRBJ1-2; D gene uncertain. With 0 bases removed from V and 6 bases from J, the gap between germline ends came to 8 bases. This CDR3 is built from 13 residues. Per germline, CDR1 MNHEY and CDR2 SVGAGI. The CDR3 reads CASSYSVRDGYTF. Here the CDR3 DNA reads TGTGCCAGCAGTTACTCCGTGAGAGATGGCTACACCTTC.

V is TRBV5-4 and J is TRBJ2-1; 14 positions agree with TRBD2. The CDR3 consists of 19 residues. The germline V gene encodes CDR1 SGHNT and CDR2 YYREEE (reference sequence). Germline trimming cut 0 bases from V and 0 bases from J; bases unmatched to any gene: 5. The CDR3 is CASSLGLAGGLSSYNEQFF. As DNA, the CDR3 is TGTGCCAGCAGCTTGGGACTAGCGGGAGGGTTGAGCTCCTACAATGAGCAGTTCTTC.

The V and J genes are TRBV9 and TRBJ2-5; 9 positions match TRBD1. V lost 0 bases, J lost 0 bases, and 6 bases stayed unmatched. CDR3 length: 17 amino acids. Germline loops: CDR1 SGDLS, CDR2 YYNGEE. The chain's CDR3 is CASSVAPDRGDQETQYF. CDR3 bases: TGTGCCAGCAGCGTAGCTCCGGACAGGGGTGACCAAGAGACCCAGTACTTC.

This clone was detected only a few times. The V call is TRBV7-3, the J call TRBJ1-3, with TRBD1 identical over 8 bases. The CDR3 is 17 amino acids. The V segment lost 0 bases and the J segment 4 bases; nucleotides outside the gene matches: 8. Germline values: CDR1 SGHTA, CDR2 FQGTGA. CDR3 DNA sequence: TGTGCCAGCAGCTTAACCTCCGGGACAGGACAGGGAAACACCATATATTTT. Translation: CASSLTSGTGQGNTIYF.

The gene calls are TRBV5-1 and TRBJ1-1; TRBD1 is a possible D gene (5 bases). This CDR3 is built from 16 residues. Trimming left V 0 bases short and J 4 bases short, with 16 bases between. CDR1 SGHRS and CDR2 YFSETQ come from the germline V gene. The CDR3 DNA follows: TGCGCCAGCAGCTTGGCGGGAGGGGTTTCCTTCACTGAAGCTTTCTTT. Translating gives CASSLAGGVSFTEAFF.